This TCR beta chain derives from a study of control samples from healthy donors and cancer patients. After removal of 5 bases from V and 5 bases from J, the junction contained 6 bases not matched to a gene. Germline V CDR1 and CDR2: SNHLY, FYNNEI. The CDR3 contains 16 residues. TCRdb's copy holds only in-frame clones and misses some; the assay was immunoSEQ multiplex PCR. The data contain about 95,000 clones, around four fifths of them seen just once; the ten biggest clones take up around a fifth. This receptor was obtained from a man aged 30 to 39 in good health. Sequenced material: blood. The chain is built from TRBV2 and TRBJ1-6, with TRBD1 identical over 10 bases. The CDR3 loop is CASSRDRGGHNSPLHF. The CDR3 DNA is TGTGCCAGCAGTCGGGACAGGGGTGGGCATAATTCACCCCTCCACTTT. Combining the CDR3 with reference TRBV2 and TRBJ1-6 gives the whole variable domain EPEVTQTPSHQVTQMGQEVILRCVPISNHLYFYWYRQILGQKVEFLVSFYNNEISEKSEIFDDQFSVERPDGSNFTLKIRSTKLEDSAMYFCASSRDRGGHNSPLHFGNGTRLTVT.